The present T cell receptor (beta chain) was sequenced within a study of tumor and adjacent non-tumor tissue in lung cancer. This clonotype was observed a single time. The antigen remains undetermined. A clone one base away is much larger, so this may be a read error. TCRbeta libraries were built with three rounds of nested PCR, modified from ARM-PCR. TCRdb re-analysed the multiplex PCR reads in MiXCR, keeping a single row per CDR3 protein. The table has approximately 53,000 distinct CDR3 sequences, just under 75% seen once. Germline V gives CDR1 DFQATT, CDR2 SNEGSKA (reference sequence). Trimming shortened V by 8 bases and J by 3 bases, and 16 bases separated the two germline ends. There are 13 residues in the CDR3. RNA was extracted from bulk tissue without any cell sorting. The normal lung tissue was taken more than 3 cm from the tumor edge. Points from the study as a whole: Significantly higher TCR diversity was found in tumor than normal lung.

The chain is built from TRBV20-1 and TRBJ1-1; tentatively, D is TRBD1 (5 bases). Sequenced input: distant non-tumor lung tissue. This TCR was recovered from an older woman with non-small cell lung cancer. The CDR3 DNA sequence: TGCAGTACTCCACGGGGCGCGGACACTGAAGCTTTCTTT. Translating it yields CSTPRGADTEAFF.